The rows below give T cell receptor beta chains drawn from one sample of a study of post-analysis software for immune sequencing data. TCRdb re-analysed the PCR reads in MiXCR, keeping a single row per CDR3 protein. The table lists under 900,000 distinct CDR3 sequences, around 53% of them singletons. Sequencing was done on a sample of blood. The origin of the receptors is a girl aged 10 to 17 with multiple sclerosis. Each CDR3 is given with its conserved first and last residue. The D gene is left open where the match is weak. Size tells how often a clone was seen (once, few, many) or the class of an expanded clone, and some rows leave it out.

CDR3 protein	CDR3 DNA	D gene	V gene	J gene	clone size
CASSSDAGGSSYNEQFF	TGTGCCAGCAGCTCTGATGCAGGCGGTAGCTCCTACAATGAGCAGTTCTTC	-	TRBV7-3	TRBJ2-1	once
CSVCTGTGDTQYF	TGCAGCGTTTGTACAGGGACGGGAGATACGCAGTATTTT	-	TRBV29-1	TRBJ2-3	few
CSVEDLVKNYGYTF	TGCAGCGTTGAAGATCTTGTGAAGAACTATGGCTACACCTTC	-	TRBV29-1	TRBJ1-2	-
CASGTDYSAQYF	TGTGCCAGCGGGACGGACTACTCGGCCCAGTACTTC	-	TRBV25-1	TRBJ2-7	few
CSVEDLAGGRETQYF	TGCAGCGTTGAAGACCTAGCGGGGGGGAGAGAGACCCAGTACTTC	TRBD2	TRBV29-1	TRBJ2-5	few
CSARHLGGSRETQYF	TGCAGTGCTAGACACCTCGGCGGGTCCCGGGAGACCCAGTACTTC	-	TRBV20-1	TRBJ2-5	-
CASSPNRDPKNIQYF	TGTGCCAGCTCACCAAACAGGGATCCCAAAAACATTCAGTACTTC	-	TRBV18	TRBJ2-4	-
CASSLVMAEQFF	TGTGCCAGCAGCTTAGTGATGGCGGAGCAGTTCTTC	-	TRBV7-8	TRBJ2-1	-
CASGLGDSSYEQYF	TGTGCTAGTGGTTTGGGGGATAGCTCCTACGAGCAGTACTTC	-	TRBV12-5	TRBJ2-7	-
CSASARAYDTDTQYF	TGCAGTGCTAGTGCCCGGGCATATGACACAGATACGCAGTATTTT	-	TRBV20-1	TRBJ2-3	once
CASSTRLAGEQYF	TGCGCCAGCAGCACCCGACTAGCGGGAGAACAGTACTTC	TRBD2	TRBV5-1	TRBJ2-7	few
CSARREGSMNTEAFF	TGCAGTGCTAGGCGAGAGGGCAGCATGAACACTGAAGCTTTCTTT	-	TRBV20-1	TRBJ1-1	-
CASSVSTSGRSADNEQFF	TGTGCCAGCAGCGTTTCGACTAGCGGGCGTTCAGCGGACAATGAGCAGTTCTTC	TRBD2	TRBV9	TRBJ2-1	few
CASSGTSRDTDTQYF	TGTGCCAGCAGCGGGACTAGCCGAGACACAGATACGCAGTATTTT	TRBD2	TRBV9	TRBJ2-3	-
CASSSTDRGYNEQFF	TGCGCCAGCAGCTCCACCGACAGGGGTTACAATGAGCAGTTCTTC	TRBD1	TRBV5-1	TRBJ2-1	-
CSARDPDRDYGYTF	TGCAGTGCTAGAGACCCAGACAGGGACTATGGCTACACCTTC	TRBD1	TRBV20-1	TRBJ1-2	-
CSAFLAGGTYNEQFF	TGCAGTGCTTTCCTAGCGGGAGGCACCTACAATGAGCAGTTCTTC	TRBD2	TRBV20-1	TRBJ2-1	-
CASSDRVSSYNEQFF	TGTGCCAGCAGCGACCGTGTATCCTCCTACAATGAGCAGTTCTTC	-	TRBV11-2	TRBJ2-1	-
CASEERETKETQYF	TGTGCCAGCGAGGAGAGGGAGACCAAAGAGACCCAGTACTTC	-	TRBV18	TRBJ2-5	-
CATSSTRTSNEKLFF	TGTGCCACCAGCAGTACCCGGACCAGTAATGAAAAACTGTTTTTT	-	TRBV15	TRBJ1-4	-
CASSDSGQASNYGYTF	TGTGCCAGCAGTGACTCGGGACAGGCGTCTAACTATGGCTACACCTTC	TRBD1	TRBV6-4	TRBJ1-2	-
CASSQGGSDIQYF	TGTGCCAGCAGCCAAGGCGGGAGCGACATTCAGTACTTC	TRBD2	TRBV3-1	TRBJ2-4	-
CASSFGSGRVYTDTQYF	TGTGCCAGCAGTTTTGGTAGCGGGAGGGTTTACACAGATACGCAGTATTTT	TRBD2	TRBV12-3/TRBV12-4	TRBJ2-3	-
CASSPKGRSLEQYF	TGTGCCAGCAGCCCCAAAGGACGTTCTCTCGAGCAGTACTTC	-	TRBV7-6	TRBJ2-7	-
CASTADGPPKSEGANVLTF	TGTGCCAGCACCGCTGACGGGCCTCCGAAGTCGGAAGGGGCCAACGTCCTGACTTTC	-	TRBV6-1	TRBJ2-6	few
CASSRGDRGSYNEQFF	TGTGCCAGCAGCAGGGGGGACAGGGGTTCCTACAATGAGCAGTTCTTC	TRBD1	TRBV7-3	TRBJ2-1	once
CAISDYGTGGTYGYTF	TGTGCTATCAGTGATTACGGGACAGGGGGCACATATGGCTACACCTTC	TRBD1	TRBV10-3	TRBJ1-2	-
CASSFGGGDTQYF	TGTGCCAGCAGCTTTGGAGGGGGAGATACGCAGTATTTT	-	TRBV7-6	TRBJ2-3	-
CASSLFVGHNSGANVLTF	TGTGCCAGCAGTTTATTCGTAGGACACAACTCTGGGGCCAACGTCCTGACTTTC	-	TRBV27	TRBJ2-6	-
CASSVGSSSTDTQYF	TGTGCCAGTTCAGTGGGGTCCTCTAGCACAGATACGCAGTATTTT	-	TRBV12-3/TRBV12-4	TRBJ2-3	few
CSAQRLAKNIQYF	TGCAGTGCACAGCGGCTAGCCAAAAACATTCAGTACTTC	-	TRBV20-1	TRBJ2-4	-
CSILRDKQPPDTQYF	TGCAGCATTCTCCGGGACAAGCAGCCCCCAGATACGCAGTATTTT	-	TRBV29-1	TRBJ2-3	once
CASSAEGQNLQETQYF	TGCGCCAGCAGCGCGGAGGGACAGAACCTCCAAGAGACCCAGTACTTC	-	TRBV5-1	TRBJ2-5	once
CASSLERTQYF	TGTGCCAGCAGCTTGGAGAGGACCCAGTACTTC	-	TRBV5-5	TRBJ2-5	-
CASSTGTYEQYF	TGTGCCAGCAGCACAGGGACCTACGAGCAGTACTTC	-	TRBV7-9	TRBJ2-7	-
CASKKAGGTDTQYF	TGTGCCAGCAAGAAAGCGGGAGGTACGGATACGCAGTATTTT	TRBD2	TRBV2	TRBJ2-3	-
CASSSLRGQGAHYSNQPQHF	TGTGCCAGCAGCTCGCTCCGGGGACAGGGGGCCCATTATAGCAATCAGCCCCAGCATTTT	TRBD1	TRBV5-6	TRBJ1-5	-